This T cell receptor (beta chain) was identified in a study of blood T cell repertoires in COVID-19. The wider study: Specimens from acute and convalescent COVID-19 originated in the United States, Italy and Spain.

Sequenced by immunoSEQ multiplex PCR; TCRdb stores in-frame clones only, minus some. The table shows over 300,000 clones, with 90% occurring only once. Germline V gene data show CDR1 as MNHEY and CDR2 as SMNVEV (reference sequence). Trimming took off 2 bases at V and 0 bases at J, with 13 bases between the two ends. There are 16 residues in the CDR3. The sequence derives from a man younger than 35 with active or convalescent COVID-19. Specimen: peripheral blood. The chain carries TRBV27 and TRBJ2-5; D remains ambiguous. CDR3 nucleotide sequence: TGTGCCAGCAGTTTAGGTTTTACACCGTACCAAGAGACCCAGTACTTC. This sequence encodes CASSLGFTPYQETQYF.